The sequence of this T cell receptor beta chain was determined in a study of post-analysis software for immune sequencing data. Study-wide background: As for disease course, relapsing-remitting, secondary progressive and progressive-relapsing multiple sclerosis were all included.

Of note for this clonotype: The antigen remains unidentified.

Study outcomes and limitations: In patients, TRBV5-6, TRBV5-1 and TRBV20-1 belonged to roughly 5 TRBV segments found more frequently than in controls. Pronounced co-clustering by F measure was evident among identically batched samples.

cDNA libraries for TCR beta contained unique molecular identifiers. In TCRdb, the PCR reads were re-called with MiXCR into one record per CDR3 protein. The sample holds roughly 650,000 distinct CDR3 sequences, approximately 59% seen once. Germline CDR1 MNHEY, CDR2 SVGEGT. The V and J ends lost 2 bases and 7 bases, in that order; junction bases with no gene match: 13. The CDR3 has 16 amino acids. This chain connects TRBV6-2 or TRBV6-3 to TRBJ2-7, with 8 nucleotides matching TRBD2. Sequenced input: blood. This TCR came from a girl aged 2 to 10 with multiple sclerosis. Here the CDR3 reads CASSYRGGLGRDEQYF. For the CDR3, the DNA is TGTGCCAGCAGTTACCGGGGGGGACTAGGGAGAGATGAGCAGTACTTC.